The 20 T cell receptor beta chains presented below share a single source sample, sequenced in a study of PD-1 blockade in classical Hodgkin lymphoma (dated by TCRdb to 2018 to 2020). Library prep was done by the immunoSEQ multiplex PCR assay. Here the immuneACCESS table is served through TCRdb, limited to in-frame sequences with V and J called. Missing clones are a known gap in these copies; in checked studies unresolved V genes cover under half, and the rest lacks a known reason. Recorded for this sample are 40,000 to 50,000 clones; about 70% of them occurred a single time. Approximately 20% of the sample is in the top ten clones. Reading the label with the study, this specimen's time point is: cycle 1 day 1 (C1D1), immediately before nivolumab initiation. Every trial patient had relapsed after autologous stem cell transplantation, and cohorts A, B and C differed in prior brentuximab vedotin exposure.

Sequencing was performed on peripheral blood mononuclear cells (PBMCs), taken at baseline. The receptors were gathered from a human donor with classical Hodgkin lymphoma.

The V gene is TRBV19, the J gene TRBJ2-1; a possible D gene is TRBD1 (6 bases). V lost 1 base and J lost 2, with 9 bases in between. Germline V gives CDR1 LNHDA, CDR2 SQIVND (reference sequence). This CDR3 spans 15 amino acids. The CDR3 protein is CASSIVRGTYNEQFF. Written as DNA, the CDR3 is TGTGCCAGTAGTATAGTAAGGGGGACCTACAATGAGCAGTTCTTC.

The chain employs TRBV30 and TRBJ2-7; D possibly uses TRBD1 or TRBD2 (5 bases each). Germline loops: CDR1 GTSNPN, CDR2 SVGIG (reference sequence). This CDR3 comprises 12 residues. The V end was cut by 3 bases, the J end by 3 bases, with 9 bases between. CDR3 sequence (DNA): TGTGCCTGGAGGGGAGACAGCTACGAGCAGTACTTC. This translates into CAWRGDSYEQYF.

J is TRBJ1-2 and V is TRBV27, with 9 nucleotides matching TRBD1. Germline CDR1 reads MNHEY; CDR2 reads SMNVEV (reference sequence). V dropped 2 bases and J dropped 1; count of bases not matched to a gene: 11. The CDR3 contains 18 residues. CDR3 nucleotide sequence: TGTGCCAGCAGTTTACGCCCCCCGGGGGGACAGGGTAACTATGGCTACACCTTC. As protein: CASSLRPPGGQGNYGYTF.

CDR3 loop: CASSIGTGGEQYF. As DNA, the CDR3 is TGTGCCAGTAGTATCGGGACAGGGGGCGAGCAGTACTTC. The chain recombines TRBV19 with TRBJ2-7; 11 bases match TRBD1. The CDR3 is 13 amino acids. Germline V gene sequence: CDR1 LNHDA, CDR2 SQIVND (reference sequence). Losses at the gene ends were 3 bases for V and 6 bases for J; bases not matched to a gene: 1.

Here the CDR3 reads CASSFPGQQYEQYF. The CDR3 DNA follows: TGTGCCAGCAGCTTTCCGGGACAGCAATACGAGCAGTACTTC. V and J are TRBV5-6 and TRBJ2-7, with 7 nucleotides matching TRBD1. V dropped 2 bases and J dropped 4; count of bases not matched to a gene: 6. The CDR3 is made up of 14 amino acids. CDR1 and CDR2 from the germline V gene are SGHDT and YYEEEE.

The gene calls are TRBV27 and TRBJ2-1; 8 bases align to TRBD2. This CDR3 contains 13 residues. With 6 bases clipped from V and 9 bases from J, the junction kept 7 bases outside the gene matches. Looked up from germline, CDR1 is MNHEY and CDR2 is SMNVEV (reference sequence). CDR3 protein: CASSPGSGGEQFF. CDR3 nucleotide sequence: TGTGCCAGCAGCCCTGGGAGCGGGGGTGAGCAGTTCTTC.

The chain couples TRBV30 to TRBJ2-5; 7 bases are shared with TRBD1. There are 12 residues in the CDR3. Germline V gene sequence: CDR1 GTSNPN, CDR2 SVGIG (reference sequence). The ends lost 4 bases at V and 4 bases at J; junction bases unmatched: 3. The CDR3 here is CAWKGAAETQYF. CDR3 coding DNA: TGTGCCTGGAAGGGGGCAGCAGAGACCCAGTACTTC.

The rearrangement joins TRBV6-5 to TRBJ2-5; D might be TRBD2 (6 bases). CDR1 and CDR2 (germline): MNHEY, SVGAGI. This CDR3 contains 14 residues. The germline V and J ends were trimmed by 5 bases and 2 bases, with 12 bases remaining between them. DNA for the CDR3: TGTGCCAGCAGTCCGGGGGTGGGGCAAGAGACCCAGTACTTC. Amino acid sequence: CASSPGVGQETQYF.

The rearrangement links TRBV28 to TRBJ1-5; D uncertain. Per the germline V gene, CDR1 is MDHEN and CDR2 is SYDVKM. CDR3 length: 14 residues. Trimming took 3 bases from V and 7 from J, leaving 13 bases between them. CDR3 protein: CASSLFYSEQPQHF. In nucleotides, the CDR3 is TGTGCCAGCAGTTTGTTTTATTCAGAGCAGCCCCAGCATTTT.

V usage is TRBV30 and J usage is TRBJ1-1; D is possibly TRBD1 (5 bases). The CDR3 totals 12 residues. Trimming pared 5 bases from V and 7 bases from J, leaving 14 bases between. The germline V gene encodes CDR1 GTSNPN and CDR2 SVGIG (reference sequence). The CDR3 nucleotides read TGTGCCTGGGATCAGGGAATGATTGAAGCTTTCTTT. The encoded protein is CAWDQGMIEAFF.

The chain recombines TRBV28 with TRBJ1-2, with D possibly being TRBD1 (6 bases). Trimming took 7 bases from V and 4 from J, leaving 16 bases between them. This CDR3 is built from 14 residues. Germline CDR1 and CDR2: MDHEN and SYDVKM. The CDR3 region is CASNLGGRFYGYTF. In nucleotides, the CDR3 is TGTGCCAGCAACTTGGGGGGGCGCTTCTATGGCTACACCTTC.

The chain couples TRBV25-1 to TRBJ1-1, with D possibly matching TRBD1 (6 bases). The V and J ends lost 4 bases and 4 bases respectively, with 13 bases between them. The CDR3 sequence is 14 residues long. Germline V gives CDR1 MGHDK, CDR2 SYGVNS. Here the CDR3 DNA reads TGTGCCAGCAGTGCACCCAGGGGTTTCACTGAAGCTTTCTTT. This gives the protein CASSAPRGFTEAFF.

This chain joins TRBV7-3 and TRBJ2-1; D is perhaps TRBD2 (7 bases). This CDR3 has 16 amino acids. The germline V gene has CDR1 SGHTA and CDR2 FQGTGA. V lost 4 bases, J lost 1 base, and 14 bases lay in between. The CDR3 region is CASSSEGGGSYNEQFF. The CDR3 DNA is TGTGCCAGCAGCTCCGAAGGGGGGGGATCCTACAATGAGCAGTTCTTC.

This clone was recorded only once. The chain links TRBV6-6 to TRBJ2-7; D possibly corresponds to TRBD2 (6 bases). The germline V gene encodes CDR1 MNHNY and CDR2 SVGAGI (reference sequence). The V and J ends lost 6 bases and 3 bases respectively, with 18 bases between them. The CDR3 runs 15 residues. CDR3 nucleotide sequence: TGTGCCAGCAGAACACCATCGGGGGTTGGCTACGAGCAGTACTTC. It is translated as CASRTPSGVGYEQYF.

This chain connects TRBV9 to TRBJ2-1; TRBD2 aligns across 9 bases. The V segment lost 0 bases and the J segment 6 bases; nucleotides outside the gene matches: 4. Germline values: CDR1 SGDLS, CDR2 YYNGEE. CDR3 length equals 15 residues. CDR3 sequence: CASSVGGSGSNEQFF. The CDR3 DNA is TGTGCCAGCAGCGTAGGAGGTAGCGGGAGCAATGAGCAGTTCTTC.

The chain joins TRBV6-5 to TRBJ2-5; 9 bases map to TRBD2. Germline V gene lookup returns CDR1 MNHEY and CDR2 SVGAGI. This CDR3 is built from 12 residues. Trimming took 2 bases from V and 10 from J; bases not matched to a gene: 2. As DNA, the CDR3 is TGTGCCAGCAGTTACGCTAGCGGGGACCAGTACTTC. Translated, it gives CASSYASGDQYF.

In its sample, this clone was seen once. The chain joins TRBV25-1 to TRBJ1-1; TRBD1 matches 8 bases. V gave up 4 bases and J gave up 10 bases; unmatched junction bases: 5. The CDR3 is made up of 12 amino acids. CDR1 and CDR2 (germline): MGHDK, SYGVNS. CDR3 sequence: CASSGTGWRAFF. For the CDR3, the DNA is TGTGCCAGCAGTGGGACAGGGTGGAGAGCTTTCTTT.

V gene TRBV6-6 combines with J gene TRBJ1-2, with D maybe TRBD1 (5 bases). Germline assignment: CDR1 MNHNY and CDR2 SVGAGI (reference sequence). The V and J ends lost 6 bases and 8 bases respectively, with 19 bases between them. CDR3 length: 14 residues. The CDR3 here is CASSPLGVTGGYTF. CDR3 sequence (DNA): TGTGCCAGCAGCCCTCTGGGGGTGACGGGGGGCTACACCTTC.

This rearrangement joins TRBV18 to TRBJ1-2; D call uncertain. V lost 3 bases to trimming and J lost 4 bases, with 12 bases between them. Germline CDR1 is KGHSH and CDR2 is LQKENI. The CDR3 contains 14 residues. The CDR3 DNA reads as TGTGCCAGCTCACCCGGACCGGAAGGCTATGGCTACACCTTC. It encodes CASSPGPEGYGYTF. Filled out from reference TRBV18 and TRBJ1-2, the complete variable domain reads NAGVMQNPRHLVRRRGQEARLRCSPMKGHSHVYWYRQLPEEGLKFMVYLQKENIIDESGMPKERFSAEFPKEGPSILRIQQVVRGDSAAYFCASSPGPEGYGYTFGSGTRLTVV.

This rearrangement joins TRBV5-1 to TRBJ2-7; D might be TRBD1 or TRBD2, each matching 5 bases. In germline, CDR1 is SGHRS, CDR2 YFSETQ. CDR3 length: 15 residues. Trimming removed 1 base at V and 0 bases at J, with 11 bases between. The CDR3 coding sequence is TGCGCCAGCAGCTTGAACCGGGACGTCTCCTACGAGCAGTACTTC. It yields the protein CASSLNRDVSYEQYF.